Following are 9 T cell receptor beta chains from one sample sequenced in a study of blood T cell repertoires in COVID-19. Sequencing used immunoSEQ multiplex PCR; TCRdb keeps in-frame clones, though not all of them. The sample has over 40,000 clones; about 90% are singletons. The sample was peripheral blood. The receptor set was obtained from a human donor in a cohort sampled during active COVID-19.

This clone has only one observation. The chain's CDR3 is CASSGRMNRMNTEAFF. CDR3 coding DNA: TGTGCCAGCAGTGGACGGATGAACAGAATGAACACTGAAGCTTTCTTT. The gene calls are TRBV2 and TRBJ1-1; D gene unclear. V lost 4 bases and J 0 bases, leaving 15 bases between the germline ends. The CDR3 runs to 16 residues. Germline loops: CDR1 SNHLY, CDR2 FYNNEI.

The chain links TRBV2 to TRBJ2-1; TRBD2 is a possible D gene (7 bases). The CDR3 has 14 residues. Germline-derived CDR1 and CDR2 are SNHLY and FYNNEI. V dropped 10 bases and J dropped 10 bases, with 23 bases sitting between them. CDR3 DNA sequence: TGTGCCACCCATGCAGGGGCGGTAGCGGGCGAGCAGTTCTTC. The encoded protein is CATHAGAVAGEQFF.

V is TRBV27 and J is TRBJ2-3; 11 bases are shared with TRBD2. Looked up from germline, CDR1 is MNHEY and CDR2 is SMNVEV (reference sequence). The length of the CDR3 is 13 residues. V gave up 4 bases and J gave up 14 bases; unmatched junction bases: 8. The CDR3 DNA sequence: TGTGCCAGCAGTTCGGACCGGCTAGCGGGAGGGTATTTT. Protein product: CASSSDRLAGGYF.

The chain is built from TRBV28 and TRBJ1-4; D possibly corresponds to TRBD1 (5 bases). V lost 6 bases, J lost 4 bases, and 15 bases lay in between. This CDR3 spans 15 amino acids. Germline CDR1 is MDHEN and CDR2 is SYDVKM. The CDR3 coding sequence is TGTGCCAGCAGCCGCACTCAGGGAATTAATGAAAAACTGTTTTTT. Residues: CASSRTQGINEKLFF.

This clone was counted once. The chain uses TRBV16 and TRBJ1-5; 9 nucleotides align to TRBD1. Germline V CDR1 and CDR2: KGHSY, FQNENV. The CDR3 is made up of 15 amino acids. V trimming: 4 bases; J trimming: 6 bases; junction bases outside the gene matches: 7. CDR3 sequence reads: CASSRSGTGIQPQHF. The CDR3 nucleotides read TGTGCCAGCAGCCGCTCCGGGACAGGGATTCAGCCCCAGCATTTT.

The rearrangement links TRBV6-5 to TRBJ1-5, with 7 bases aligning to TRBD1. J was trimmed by 1 base and V by 6 bases; bases with no gene match: 0. The germline gives CDR1 MNHEY, CDR2 SVGAGI. The CDR3 has 13 amino acids. Here the CDR3 reads CASRGQSNQPQHF. The CDR3 DNA sequence: TGTGCCAGCAGGGGACAGAGCAATCAGCCCCAGCATTTT.

The chain employs TRBV2 and TRBJ2-7; weak D call: TRBD2 (5 bases). This CDR3 is 14 amino acids long. Germline assignment: CDR1 SNHLY and CDR2 FYNNEI. The V end lost 2 bases, the J end lost 2 bases, and 10 bases lay between the germline ends. The chain's CDR3 is CASSERGWPYEQYF. The CDR3 DNA sequence: TGTGCCAGCAGTGAAAGAGGGTGGCCCTACGAGCAGTACTTC. The full variable domain, completed using reference TRBV2 and TRBJ2-7, is EPEVTQTPSHQVTQMGQEVILRCVPISNHLYFYWYRQILGQKVEFLVSFYNNEISEKSEIFDDQFSVERPDGSNFTLKIRSTKLEDSAMYFCASSERGWPYEQYFGPGTRLTVT.

The rearrangement joins TRBV5-1 to TRBJ2-2, with D maybe TRBD1 (5 bases). Between the trimmed V and J ends, which lost 0 bases and 1 base, there was a span of 10 bases. The CDR3 loop spans 16 amino acids. Germline-derived CDR1 and CDR2 are SGHRS and YFSETQ. The CDR3 region is CASSLGGRENTGELFF. As DNA, the CDR3 is TGCGCCAGCAGCTTGGGCGGCAGGGAGAACACCGGGGAGCTGTTTTTT. Full variable domain (rest looked up from reference TRBV5-1 and TRBJ2-2): KAGVTQTPRYLIKTRGQQVTLSCSPISGHRSVSWYQQTPGQGLQFLFEYFSETQRNKGNFPGRFSGRQFSNSRSEMNVSTLELGDSALYLCASSLGGRENTGELFFGEGSRLTVL.

This clone was recorded a few times. The chain uses TRBV25-1 and TRBJ1-2; 8 bases agree with TRBD1. Germline assignment: CDR1 MGHDK and CDR2 SYGVNS. Unmatched junction bases numbered 6, after V lost 7 bases and J lost 8 bases. The length of the CDR3 is 12 residues. The chain's CDR3 is CASMDRVGGYTF. Written as DNA, the CDR3 is TGTGCCAGCATGGACAGGGTCGGCGGCTACACCTTC.